One sample yielded the 22 T cell receptor beta chains listed below, sequenced in a study of T cell responses to AZD1222 COVID-19 vaccine. Some clones are missing from TCRdb's copy, which holds only in-frame ones; the method was immunoSEQ multiplex PCR. The table has 100,000 to 150,000 clones, around 86% seen once. Sequenced material: peripheral blood, taken on day 0 of AZD1222 vaccination. These receptors all come from an adult in good health.

V usage is TRBV5-4 and J usage is TRBJ2-7, with 7 nucleotides matching TRBD1. Trimming removed 0 bases from V and 2 bases from J; junction bases left unmatched: 8. CDR1 and CDR2 (germline): SGHNT, YYREEE (reference sequence). The CDR3 covers 16 residues. The CDR3 here is CASSLGGGTVTYEQYF. The CDR3 DNA sequence: TGTGCCAGCAGCTTGGGAGGTGGGACAGTAACCTACGAGCAGTACTTC.

The chain couples TRBV19 to TRBJ2-3; D gene unclear. CDR3 length: 13 residues. V lost 3 bases and J 4 bases, leaving 8 bases between the germline ends. Germline V gives CDR1 LNHDA, CDR2 SQIVND (reference sequence). The CDR3 DNA follows: TGTGCCAGTAGTATGTTCCCCCCAGATACGCAGTATTTT. The encoded protein is CASSMFPPDTQYF.

The chain combines TRBV7-6 with TRBJ2-5; TRBD1 is a possible D gene (6 bases). This CDR3 is 15 amino acids long. The V end lost 2 bases, the J end lost 4 bases, and 14 bases lay between the germline ends. Germline CDR1 SGHVS, CDR2 FNYEAQ. As DNA, the CDR3 is TGTGCCAGCAGCTTAATGGGACATAGATCAGAGACCCAGTACTTC. Its protein product is CASSLMGHRSETQYF.

This sequence joins TRBV2 and TRBJ1-5, with D possibly matching TRBD1 (5 bases). This CDR3 has 14 residues. Trimming pared 6 bases from V and 6 bases from J, leaving 15 bases between. Germline CDR1 and CDR2: SNHLY and FYNNEI. The CDR3 loop is CASRGVPVGQPQHF. Here the CDR3 DNA reads TGTGCCAGCAGGGGGGTACCGGTGGGTCAGCCCCAGCATTTT.

V and J are TRBV7-9 and TRBJ2-1; D unclear. CDR1 is SEHNR, CDR2 FQNEAQ, per germline (reference sequence). V was clipped by 5 bases and J by 13 bases, with 15 bases between them. The CDR3 sequence is 12 residues long. CDR3 residues: CASSPTALKQFF. The CDR3, as DNA: TGTGCCAGCAGCCCGACCGCCCTAAAACAGTTCTTC.

This clone was seen just once. The genes are TRBV10-3 and TRBJ2-2; 8 bases are a match to TRBD2. The germline V gene has CDR1 ENHRY and CDR2 SYGVKD. This CDR3 is 17 amino acids long. V lost 7 bases to trimming and J lost 0 bases; unmatched junction nucleotides: 10. The CDR3 region is CAITLGDGRANTGELFF. CDR3 in DNA: TGTGCCATCACCTTAGGGGACGGGAGGGCGAACACCGGGGAGCTGTTTTTT.

This chain uses TRBV27 with TRBJ2-1; 7 positions agree with TRBD1. The trim removed 5 bases at V and 6 bases at J, leaving 7 bases unmatched. Germline CDR1 and CDR2: MNHEY and SMNVEV (reference sequence). The CDR3 is made up of 14 amino acids. CDR3 in DNA: TGTGCCAGCAGTGGCCTCGGACAGGCCAATGAGCAGTTCTTC. Translation gives CASSGLGQANEQFF.

The V call is TRBV4-1, the J call TRBJ1-2; D possibly corresponds to TRBD1 (5 bases). V lost 5 bases and J 8 bases, leaving 18 bases between the germline ends. This CDR3 region has 14 residues. CDR1 is MGHRA and CDR2 is YSYEKL in the germline V gene. The DNA of the CDR3 is TGCGCCAGCAGCTCCCCCGGGACCCGCAACGGCTACACCTTC. It translates to CASSSPGTRNGYTF.

In its sample, this clone was seen a few times. The chain joins TRBV6-5 to TRBJ1-1; the D gene is possibly TRBD1 (6 bases). This CDR3 comprises 15 residues. Trimming stripped 2 bases from V and 4 bases from J, with 14 bases between. Germline CDR1 MNHEY, CDR2 SVGAGI. The chain's CDR3 is CASSYGGRGGTEAFF. In DNA, the CDR3 is TGTGCCAGCAGTTACGGAGGGAGGGGGGGCACTGAAGCTTTCTTT.

The chain links TRBV11-2 to TRBJ2-1; perhaps TRBD2 as D (6 bases). Per the germline V gene, CDR1 is SGHAT and CDR2 is FQNNGV. The length of the CDR3 is 13 residues. V gave up 6 bases and J gave up 9 bases, with 15 bases separating them. The CDR3 sequence: CASRGGSLSEQFF. In nucleotides, the CDR3 is TGTGCCAGCAGGGGGGGTAGTCTCAGTGAGCAGTTCTTC.

CDR3 sequence (DNA): TGCGCCAGCAGCTTGGGCGACACCGGGGGGAACTATGGCTACACCTTC. This encodes CASSLGDTGGNYGYTF. The V call is TRBV5-1, the J call TRBJ1-2, with D possibly TRBD1 on 5 matching bases. The CDR3 has 16 amino acids. The germline CDR1 and CDR2 sequences are SGHRS and YFSETQ. The V end lost 0 bases, the J end lost 2 bases, and 14 bases lay between the germline ends.

The chain uses TRBV7-2 and TRBJ1-6, with no clear D. V was cut by 4 bases and J by 12 bases, with 19 bases left in between. Germline V gene data show CDR1 as SGHTA and CDR2 as FQGNSA. This CDR3 has 15 amino acids. The CDR3 DNA reads TGTGCCAGCAGCTCAAGCGTCGGTCCGGCGTTACCCCTCCACTTT. Translation gives CASSSSVGPALPLHF.

The chain links TRBV6-6 to TRBJ1-2, with D perhaps TRBD1 (6 bases). CDR1 MNHNY and CDR2 SVGAGI come from the germline V gene (reference sequence). This CDR3 has 15 residues. Trimming took off 6 bases at V and 3 bases at J, with 17 bases between the two ends. The CDR3 reads CASRDTGSTYYGYTF. The DNA for the CDR3 is TGTGCCAGCAGGGACACAGGGTCGACGTACTATGGCTACACCTTC.

The chain carries TRBV30 and TRBJ2-1; 9 bases fit TRBD2. The junction had 11 bases not matched to a gene; V was cut back by 8 bases and J by 3 bases. The germline V gene has CDR1 GTSNPN and CDR2 SVGIG (reference sequence). The CDR3 length is 15 residues. The CDR3 DNA reads as TGTGCCAGCACTCTAGCGGGGAGACTCTACAATGAGCAGTTCTTC. Amino acids: CASTLAGRLYNEQFF.

V is TRBV6-5 and J is TRBJ2-3, with D possibly being TRBD1 (6 bases). Germline CDR1 reads MNHEY; CDR2 reads SVGAGI. The CDR3 covers 15 residues. Trimming cost V 6 bases and J 4 bases, with 17 bases left between them. In nucleotides, the CDR3 is TGTGCCAGCAGATTAATACAGGGAGTAGCAGATACGCAGTATTTT. It yields the protein CASRLIQGVADTQYF.

J is TRBJ1-3 and V is TRBV5-1; TRBD1 matches 10 bases. The J segment lost 4 bases and the V segment lost 4 bases, leaving 8 bases of the junction unmatched. Per germline, CDR1 SGHRS and CDR2 YFSETQ. This CDR3 spans 16 amino acids. Here the CDR3 reads CASSPGTGAFGNTIYF. The CDR3 DNA sequence: TGCGCCAGCAGCCCGGGGACAGGGGCGTTCGGAAACACCATATATTTT. The variable domain in full, with the rest retrieved from reference TRBV5-1 and TRBJ1-3, is KAGVTQTPRYLIKTRGQQVTLSCSPISGHRSVSWYQQTPGQGLQFLFEYFSETQRNKGNFPGRFSGRQFSNSRSEMNVSTLELGDSALYLCASSPGTGAFGNTIYFGEGSWLTVV.

CDR3 nucleotide sequence: TGTGCCAGCAGCTTAATACCGGGACAGCTAGGAAACACCATATATTTT. Translated, it gives CASSLIPGQLGNTIYF. The rearrangement uses TRBV7-2 and TRBJ1-3, with TRBD1 identical over 7 bases. Germline V CDR1 and CDR2: SGHTA, FQGNSA. V was pared by 2 bases and J by 4 bases, with 8 bases of the junction left unmatched. CDR3 length: 16 residues.

The CDR3 is CAGTLADSGANVLTF. The CDR3 bases are TGTGCCGGCACATTAGCCGATTCTGGGGCCAACGTCCTGACTTTC. The genes are TRBV7-9 and TRBJ2-6; D is unresolved. This CDR3 contains 15 residues. CDR1 is SEHNR, CDR2 FQNEAQ, per germline (reference sequence). V was shortened by 11 bases and J by 1 base, with 15 bases between the two germline ends.

This rearrangement joins TRBV2 to TRBJ1-2; unclear D gene. Deletions cut 2 bases from V and 6 bases from J, with 7 bases between. This CDR3 is built from 12 residues. The germline CDR1 and CDR2 sequences are SNHLY and FYNNEI. The chain's CDR3 is CASSEWHDGYTF. CDR3 bases: TGTGCCAGCAGTGAATGGCATGATGGCTACACCTTC.

This clone has only a few counts. The V call is TRBV5-1, the J call TRBJ1-2, with D maybe TRBD1 (5 bases). Trimming left V 4 bases short and J 4 bases short, with 8 bases between. Germline V lookup: CDR1 SGHRS, CDR2 YFSETQ. This CDR3 comprises 12 residues. The CDR3 region has the DNA TGCGCCAGCAGCATAGACAGCTATGGCTACACCTTC. Translated: CASSIDSYGYTF.

This clone was picked up one time. The chain couples TRBV4-2 to TRBJ1-1; no firm D call. Trimming took 3 bases from V and 3 from J, leaving 11 bases between them. This CDR3 contains 14 residues. Looked up from germline, CDR1 is LGHNA and CDR2 is YNFKEQ. The CDR3 nucleotides are TGTGCCAGCAGCCAGGAAGGACGCTACACTGAAGCTTTCTTT. Amino acids: CASSQEGRYTEAFF.

This chain joins TRBV19 and TRBJ1-1; D ambiguous. V gave up 10 bases and J gave up 3 bases, with 9 bases separating them. CDR1 is LNHDA, CDR2 SQIVND, per germline (reference sequence). The CDR3 spans 11 residues. The CDR3: CATPPYTEAFF. The CDR3 DNA sequence: TGTGCCACCCCTCCGTACACTGAAGCTTTCTTT.